This T cell receptor (beta chain) originates from a study of human T cells and chemical hapten exposure. Note on this clonotype: As yet, its antigen is unknown.

The CDR3 runs 12 residues. The germline CDR1 and CDR2 sequences are DFQATT and SNEGSKA (reference sequence). Losses at the gene ends were 3 bases for V and 4 bases for J; bases not matched to a gene: 1. TCRdb ran MiXCR on the RACE reads and lists one entry per CDR3 protein. The repertoire includes roughly 69,000 distinct CDR3 sequences, roughly 9.6% of them detected once, and about 2% sits in the top ten. Study findings and constraints: Healthy people's immune response may differ from that of the donors, who had alopecia. After DPC sensitization, TCRs above 1 in 1000 frequency showed no change. Expanded TCR sets contained significantly more large CDR3 similarity clusters than controls.

Regarding time point: patch test 3, about 24 weeks after DPC sensitization. The sample's treatment: therapeutic diphenylcyclopropenone sensitization with weekly scalp DPC. From whole blood left unfractionated, total RNA was extracted. The clonotype was recovered from a woman aged 25-40 years with alopecia areata. Some clones in this sample may be carry-over from other donors' samples. The starting material was whole blood, obtained in connection with sensitization to the hapten diphenylcyclopropenone (DPC). V and J are TRBV20-1 and TRBJ1-1; TRBD1 matches at 8 bases. Here the CDR3 reads CSARTGVTEAFF. The CDR3 DNA follows: TGCAGTGCTAGGACAGGGGTCACTGAAGCTTTCTTT.